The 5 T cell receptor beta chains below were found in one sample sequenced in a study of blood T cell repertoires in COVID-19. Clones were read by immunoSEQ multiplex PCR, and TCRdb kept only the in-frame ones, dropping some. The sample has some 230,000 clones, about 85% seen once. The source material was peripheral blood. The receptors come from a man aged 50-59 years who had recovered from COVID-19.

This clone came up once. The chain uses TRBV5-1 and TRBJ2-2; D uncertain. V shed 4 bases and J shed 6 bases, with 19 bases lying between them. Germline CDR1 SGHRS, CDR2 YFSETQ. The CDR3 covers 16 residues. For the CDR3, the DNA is TGCGCCAGCAGCCCTCGAGTGTTCGGGTCTTCCGGGGAGCTGTTTTTT. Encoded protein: CASSPRVFGSSGELFF.

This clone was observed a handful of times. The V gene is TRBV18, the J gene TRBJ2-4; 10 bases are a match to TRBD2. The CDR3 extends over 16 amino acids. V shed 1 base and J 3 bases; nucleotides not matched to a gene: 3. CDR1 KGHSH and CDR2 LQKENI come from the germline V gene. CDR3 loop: CASSPHPSGGKNIQYF. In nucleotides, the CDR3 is TGTGCCAGCTCACCACATCCTAGCGGGGGCAAAAACATTCAGTACTTC.

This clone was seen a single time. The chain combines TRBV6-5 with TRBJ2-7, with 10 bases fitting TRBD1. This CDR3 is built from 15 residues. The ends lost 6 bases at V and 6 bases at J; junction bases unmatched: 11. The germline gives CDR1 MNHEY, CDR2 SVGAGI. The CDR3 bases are TGTGCCAGCAGACCGCCGGGACAGGGGTATGGCGAGCAGTACTTC. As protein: CASRPPGQGYGEQYF.

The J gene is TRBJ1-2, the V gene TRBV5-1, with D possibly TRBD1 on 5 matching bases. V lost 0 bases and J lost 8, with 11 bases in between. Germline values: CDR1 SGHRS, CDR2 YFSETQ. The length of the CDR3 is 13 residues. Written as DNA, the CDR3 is TGCGCCAGCAGCTTGGAAGGGGCAGGGGGCTACACCTTC. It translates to CASSLEGAGGYTF.

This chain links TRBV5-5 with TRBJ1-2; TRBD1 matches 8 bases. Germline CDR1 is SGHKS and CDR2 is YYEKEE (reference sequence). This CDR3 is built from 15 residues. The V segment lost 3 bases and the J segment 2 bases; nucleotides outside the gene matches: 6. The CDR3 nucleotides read TGTGCCAGCAGCTCCGGACAGGGCCTCAACTATGGCTACACCTTC. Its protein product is CASSSGQGLNYGYTF.